The source of this T cell receptor beta chain is a study of patients and donors after allogeneic stem cell transplantation. After removal of 1 base from V and 6 bases from J, the junction contained 3 bases not matched to a gene. CDR1 and CDR2 (germline): SNHLY, FYNNEI. CDR3 length equals 15 residues. One entry per CDR3 protein, called by TCRdb with MiXCR from the RT-PCR reads. The table shows about 100,000 distinct CDR3 sequences, with over 30% occurring only once. This clonotype was obtained from a human donor who was either an allogeneic HSCT recipient or a stem cell or donor lymphocyte infusion donor (not recorded which). It is not recorded whose cells these are; they may come from a transplant donor. The sample comprised blood, either unsorted or a sorted T cell fraction (not recorded which). The V and J genes are TRBV2 and TRBJ2-2; 9 positions agree with TRBD2. CDR3 sequence: CASSEGLAGPGELFF. The CDR3 DNA sequence: TGTGCCAGCAGTGAAGGTCTAGCGGGACCCGGGGAGCTGTTTTTT. Based on the CDR3 plus reference TRBV2 and TRBJ2-2, the full variable domain is EPEVTQTPSHQVTQMGQEVILRCVPISNHLYFYWYRQILGQKVEFLVSFYNNEISEKSEIFDDQFSVERPDGSNFTLKIRSTKLEDSAMYFCASSEGLAGPGELFFGEGSRLTVL.